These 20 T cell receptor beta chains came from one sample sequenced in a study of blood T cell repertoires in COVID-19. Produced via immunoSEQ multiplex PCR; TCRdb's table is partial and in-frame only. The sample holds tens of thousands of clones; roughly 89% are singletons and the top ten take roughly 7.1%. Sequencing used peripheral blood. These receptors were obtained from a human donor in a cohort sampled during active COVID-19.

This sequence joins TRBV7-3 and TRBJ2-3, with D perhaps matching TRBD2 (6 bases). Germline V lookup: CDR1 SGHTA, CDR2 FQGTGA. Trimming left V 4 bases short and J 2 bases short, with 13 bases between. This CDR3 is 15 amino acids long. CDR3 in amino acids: CASSSPGGTTDTQYF. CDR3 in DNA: TGTGCCAGCAGCTCGCCCGGCGGGACCACAGATACGCAGTATTTT.

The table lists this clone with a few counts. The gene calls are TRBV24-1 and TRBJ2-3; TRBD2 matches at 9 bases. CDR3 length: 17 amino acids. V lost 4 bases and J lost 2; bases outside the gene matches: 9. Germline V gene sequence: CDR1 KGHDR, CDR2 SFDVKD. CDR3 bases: TGTGCCACCAGTGACGTTCTGACTAGCGGTTACACAGATACGCAGTATTTT. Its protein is CATSDVLTSGYTDTQYF.

CDR3 bases: TGTGCCAACCGGGACAGGGATTATTCACCCCTCCACTTT. Amino acids: CANRDRDYSPLHF. The V and J genes are TRBV6-5 and TRBJ1-6, with 9 bases lining up with TRBD1. Germline V CDR1 and CDR2: MNHEY, SVGAGI. The CDR3 has 13 residues. V was pared by 10 bases and J by 8 bases, with 6 bases of the junction left unmatched.

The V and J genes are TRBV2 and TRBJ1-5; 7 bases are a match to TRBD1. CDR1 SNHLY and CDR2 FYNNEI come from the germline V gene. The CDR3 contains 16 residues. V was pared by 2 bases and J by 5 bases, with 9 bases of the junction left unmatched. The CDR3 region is CASSEFGQGVYQPQHF. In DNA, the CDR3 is TGTGCCAGCAGTGAATTCGGTCAGGGGGTTTATCAGCCCCAGCATTTT.

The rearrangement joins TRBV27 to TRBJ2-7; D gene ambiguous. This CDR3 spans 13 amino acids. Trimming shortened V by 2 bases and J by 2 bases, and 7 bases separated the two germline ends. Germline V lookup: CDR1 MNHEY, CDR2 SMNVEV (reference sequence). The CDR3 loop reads CASSLRETYEQYF. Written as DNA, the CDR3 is TGTGCCAGCAGTTTACGCGAAACCTACGAGCAGTACTTC.

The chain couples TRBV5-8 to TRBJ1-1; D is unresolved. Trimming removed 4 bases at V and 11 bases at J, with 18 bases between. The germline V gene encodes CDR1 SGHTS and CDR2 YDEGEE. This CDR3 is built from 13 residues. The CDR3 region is CASSTEAFGSAFF. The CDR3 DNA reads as TGTGCCAGCAGCACCGAGGCGTTTGGAAGTGCTTTCTTT.

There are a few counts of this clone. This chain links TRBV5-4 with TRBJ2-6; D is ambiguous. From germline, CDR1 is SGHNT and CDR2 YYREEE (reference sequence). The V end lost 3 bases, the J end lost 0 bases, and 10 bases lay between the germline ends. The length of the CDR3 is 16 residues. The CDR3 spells CASSSMALSGANVLTF. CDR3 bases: TGTGCCAGCAGCTCCATGGCTCTCTCTGGGGCCAACGTCCTGACTTTC.

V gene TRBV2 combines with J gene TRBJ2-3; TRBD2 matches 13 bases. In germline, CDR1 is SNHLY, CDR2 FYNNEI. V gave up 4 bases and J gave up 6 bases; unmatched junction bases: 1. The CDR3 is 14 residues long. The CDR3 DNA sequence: TGTGCCAGCAGTGGGACTAGCGGGGGCGATACGCAGTATTTT. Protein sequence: CASSGTSGGDTQYF.

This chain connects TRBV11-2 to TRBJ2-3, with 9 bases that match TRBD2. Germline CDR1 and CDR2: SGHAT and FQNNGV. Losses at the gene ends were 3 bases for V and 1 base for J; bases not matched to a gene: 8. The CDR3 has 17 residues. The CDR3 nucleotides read TGTGCCAGCAGCTTGGGGACTAGCAGGTCCGGCACAGATACGCAGTATTTT. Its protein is CASSLGTSRSGTDTQYF.

The CDR3 spells CASSEVGYEQYF. CDR3 DNA sequence: TGTGCCAGCAGTGAAGTCGGCTACGAGCAGTACTTC. The rearrangement links TRBV25-1 to TRBJ2-7; no clear D gene. CDR1 is MGHDK and CDR2 is SYGVNS in the germline V gene. Trimming pared 2 bases from V and 3 bases from J, leaving 5 bases between. This CDR3 is built from 12 residues.

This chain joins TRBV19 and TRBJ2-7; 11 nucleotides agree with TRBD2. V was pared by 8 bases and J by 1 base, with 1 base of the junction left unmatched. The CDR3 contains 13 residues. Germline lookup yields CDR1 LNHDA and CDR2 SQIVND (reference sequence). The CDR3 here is CASSSGGSYEQYF. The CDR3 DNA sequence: TGTGCCAGTTCTAGCGGGGGGTCCTACGAGCAGTACTTC.

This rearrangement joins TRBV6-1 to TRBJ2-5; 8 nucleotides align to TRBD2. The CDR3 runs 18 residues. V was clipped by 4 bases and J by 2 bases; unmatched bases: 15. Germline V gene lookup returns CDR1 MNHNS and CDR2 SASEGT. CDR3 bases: TGTGCCAGCAGTGCACCCCCCGGGGGGGGCCGCCGACAAGAGACCCAGTACTTC. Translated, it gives CASSAPPGGGRRQETQYF.

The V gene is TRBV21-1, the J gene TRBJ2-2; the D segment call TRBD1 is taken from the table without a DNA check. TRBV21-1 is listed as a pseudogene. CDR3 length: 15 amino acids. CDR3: CASSKEHRVAGELFF. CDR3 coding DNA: TGTGCCAGCAGCAAAGAACACAGGGTGGCCGGGGAGCTGTTTTTT.

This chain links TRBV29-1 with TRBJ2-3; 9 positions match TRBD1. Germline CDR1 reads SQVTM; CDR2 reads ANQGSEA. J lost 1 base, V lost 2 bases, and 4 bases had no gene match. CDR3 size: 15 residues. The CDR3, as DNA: TGCAGCGTTGAATTCGGGACAGGGCGCACAGATACGCAGTATTTT. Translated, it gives CSVEFGTGRTDTQYF.

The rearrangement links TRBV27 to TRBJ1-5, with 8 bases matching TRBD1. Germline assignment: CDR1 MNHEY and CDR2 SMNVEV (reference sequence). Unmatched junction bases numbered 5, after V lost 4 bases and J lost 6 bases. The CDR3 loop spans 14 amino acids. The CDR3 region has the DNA TGTGCCAGCAGTTCAGACAGGGGTGGTCAGCCCCAGCATTTT. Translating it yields CASSSDRGGQPQHF.

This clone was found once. The CDR3 sequence is CASSQLGEAQYF. The CDR3, as DNA: TGTGCCAGCAGCCAATTGGGGGAGGCCCAGTACTTC. The chain carries TRBV11-1 and TRBJ2-5, with a weak D call TRBD2 (6 bases). Germline V CDR1 and CDR2: SGHAT, FQDESV (reference sequence). The CDR3 is made up of 12 amino acids. The V end lost 5 bases, the J end lost 9 bases, and 13 bases lay between the germline ends. The variable domain in full, with the rest retrieved from reference TRBV11-1 and TRBJ2-5, is EAEVAQSPRYKITEKSQAVAFWCDPISGHATLYWYRQILGQGPELLVQFQDESVVDDSQLPKDRFSAERLKGVDSTLKIQPAELGDSAMYLCASSQLGEAQYFGPGTRLLVL.

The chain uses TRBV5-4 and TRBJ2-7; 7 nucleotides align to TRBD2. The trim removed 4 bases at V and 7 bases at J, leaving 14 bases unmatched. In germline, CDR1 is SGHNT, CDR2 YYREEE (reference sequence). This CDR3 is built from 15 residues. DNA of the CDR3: TGTGCCAGCAGCGAATCGGCGGGAGCCCTGAGTGAGCAGTACTTC. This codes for CASSESAGALSEQYF. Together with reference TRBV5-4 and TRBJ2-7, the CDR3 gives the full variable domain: ETGVTQSPTHLIKTRGQQVTLRCSSQSGHNTVSWYQQALGQGPQFIFQYYREEENGRGNFPPRFSGLQFPNYSSELNVNALELDDSALYLCASSESAGALSEQYFGPGTRLTVT.

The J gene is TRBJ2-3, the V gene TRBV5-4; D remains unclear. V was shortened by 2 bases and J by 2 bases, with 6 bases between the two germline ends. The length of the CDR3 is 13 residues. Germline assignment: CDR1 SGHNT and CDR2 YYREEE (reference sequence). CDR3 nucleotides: TGTGCCAGCAGCTTCACACACACAGATACGCAGTATTTT. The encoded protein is CASSFTHTDTQYF.

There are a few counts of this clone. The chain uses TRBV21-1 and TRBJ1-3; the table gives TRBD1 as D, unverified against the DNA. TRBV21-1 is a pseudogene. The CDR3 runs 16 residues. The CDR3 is CASHPPGGTSGNTIYF. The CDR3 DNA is TGTGCCAGCCATCCACCAGGGGGCACATCTGGAAACACCATATATTTT.

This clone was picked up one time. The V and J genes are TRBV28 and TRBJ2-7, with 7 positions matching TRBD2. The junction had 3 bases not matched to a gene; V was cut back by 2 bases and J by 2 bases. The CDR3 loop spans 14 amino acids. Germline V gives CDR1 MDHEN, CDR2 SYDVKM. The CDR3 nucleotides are TGTGCCAGCAGTTTAAGCGGGGAAACCTACGAGCAGTACTTC. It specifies CASSLSGETYEQYF.